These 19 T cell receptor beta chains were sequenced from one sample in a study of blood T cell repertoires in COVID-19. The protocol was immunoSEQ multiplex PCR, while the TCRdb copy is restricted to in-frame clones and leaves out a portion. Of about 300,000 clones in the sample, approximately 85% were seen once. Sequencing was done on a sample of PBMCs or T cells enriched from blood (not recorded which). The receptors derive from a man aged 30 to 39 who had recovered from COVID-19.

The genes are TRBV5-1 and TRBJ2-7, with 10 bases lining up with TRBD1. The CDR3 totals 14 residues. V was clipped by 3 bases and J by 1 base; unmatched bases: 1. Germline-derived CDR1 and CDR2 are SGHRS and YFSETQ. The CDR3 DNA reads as TGCGCCAGCAGCTGGGACAGGGGATCCTACGAGCAGTACTTC. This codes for CASSWDRGSYEQYF.

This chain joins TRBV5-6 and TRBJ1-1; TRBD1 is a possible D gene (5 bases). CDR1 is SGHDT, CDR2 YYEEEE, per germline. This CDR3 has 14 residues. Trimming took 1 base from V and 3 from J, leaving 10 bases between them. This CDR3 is CASSLRKGYTEAFF. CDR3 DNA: TGTGCCAGCAGCTTGAGAAAGGGGTACACTGAAGCTTTCTTT.

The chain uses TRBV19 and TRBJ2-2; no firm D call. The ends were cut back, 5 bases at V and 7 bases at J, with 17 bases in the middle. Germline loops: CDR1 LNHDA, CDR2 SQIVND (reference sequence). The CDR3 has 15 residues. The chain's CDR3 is CASSEQYTSLGELFF. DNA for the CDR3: TGTGCCAGTAGTGAACAGTATACCTCCCTCGGGGAGCTGTTTTTT. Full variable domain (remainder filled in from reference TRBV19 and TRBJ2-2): DGGITQSPKYLFRKEGQNVTLSCEQNLNHDAMYWYRQDPGQGLRLIYYSQIVNDFQKGDIAEGYSVSREKKESFPLTVTSAQKNPTAFYLCASSEQYTSLGELFFGEGSRLTVL.

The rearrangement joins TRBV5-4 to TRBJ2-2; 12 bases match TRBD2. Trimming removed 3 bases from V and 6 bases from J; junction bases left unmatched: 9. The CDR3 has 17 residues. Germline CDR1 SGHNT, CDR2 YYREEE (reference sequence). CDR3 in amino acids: CASSSSSGGAGSGELFF. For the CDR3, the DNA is TGTGCCAGCAGCTCGTCTAGCGGGGGGGCCGGTTCCGGGGAGCTGTTTTTT.

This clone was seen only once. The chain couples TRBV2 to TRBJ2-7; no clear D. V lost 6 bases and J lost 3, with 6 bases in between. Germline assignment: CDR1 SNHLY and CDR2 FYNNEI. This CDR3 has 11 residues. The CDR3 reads CASSPFYEQYF. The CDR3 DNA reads TGTGCCAGCAGCCCGTTCTACGAGCAGTACTTC.

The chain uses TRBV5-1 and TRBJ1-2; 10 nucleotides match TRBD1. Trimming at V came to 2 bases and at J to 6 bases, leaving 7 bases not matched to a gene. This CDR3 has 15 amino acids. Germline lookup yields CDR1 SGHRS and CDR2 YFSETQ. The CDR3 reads CASSFTGTGVDGYTF. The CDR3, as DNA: TGCGCCAGCAGCTTTACCGGGACAGGGGTGGATGGCTACACCTTC.

CDR3 DNA sequence: TGTGCCAGCAGCCAAGTCCCCAGGGCTAAGACCCAGTACTTC. Residues: CASSQVPRAKTQYF. The chain has TRBV14 and TRBJ2-5, with D maybe TRBD1 (5 bases). V was shortened by 1 base and J by 6 bases, with 12 bases between the two germline ends. The germline V gene has CDR1 SGHDN and CDR2 FVKESK. This CDR3 is 14 amino acids long.

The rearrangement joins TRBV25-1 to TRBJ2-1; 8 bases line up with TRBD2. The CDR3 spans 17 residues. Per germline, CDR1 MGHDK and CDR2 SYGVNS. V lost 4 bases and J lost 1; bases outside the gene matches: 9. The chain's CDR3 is CASSGLAGGGSYNEQFF. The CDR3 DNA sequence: TGTGCCAGCAGTGGTCTCGCGGGGGGAGGTTCCTACAATGAGCAGTTCTTC.

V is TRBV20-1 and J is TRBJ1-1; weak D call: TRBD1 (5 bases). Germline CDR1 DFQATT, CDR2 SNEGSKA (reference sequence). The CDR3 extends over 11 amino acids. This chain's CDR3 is CTGGVDTEAFF. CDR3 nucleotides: TGCACTGGAGGGGTGGACACTGAAGCTTTCTTT.

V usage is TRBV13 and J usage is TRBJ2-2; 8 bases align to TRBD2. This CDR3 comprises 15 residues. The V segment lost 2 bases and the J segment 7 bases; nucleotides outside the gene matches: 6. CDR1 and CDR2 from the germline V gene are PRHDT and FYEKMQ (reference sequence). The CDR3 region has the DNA TGTGCCAGCAGCTTATTGAGCGGGGGAGGCGGGGAGCTGTTTTTT. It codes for CASSLLSGGGGELFF.

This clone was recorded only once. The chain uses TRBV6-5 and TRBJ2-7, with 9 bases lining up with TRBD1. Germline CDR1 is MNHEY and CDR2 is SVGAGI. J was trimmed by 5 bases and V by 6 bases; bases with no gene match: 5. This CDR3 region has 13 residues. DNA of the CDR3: TGTGCCAGCAGGGGACAGGGTAACCACGAGCAGTACTTC. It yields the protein CASRGQGNHEQYF.

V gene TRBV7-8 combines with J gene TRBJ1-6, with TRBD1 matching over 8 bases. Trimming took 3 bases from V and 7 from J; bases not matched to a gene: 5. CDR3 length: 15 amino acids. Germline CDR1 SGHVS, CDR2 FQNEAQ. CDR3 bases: TGTGCCAGCAGCTTTACAGGGGGAGAGAATTCACCCCTCCACTTT. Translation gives CASSFTGGENSPLHF. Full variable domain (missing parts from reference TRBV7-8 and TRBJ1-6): GAGVSQSPRYKVAKRGQDVALRCDPISGHVSLFWYQQALGQGPEFLTYFQNEAQLDKSGLPSDRFFAERPEGSVSTLKIQRTQQEDSAVYLCASSFTGGENSPLHFGNGTRLTVT.

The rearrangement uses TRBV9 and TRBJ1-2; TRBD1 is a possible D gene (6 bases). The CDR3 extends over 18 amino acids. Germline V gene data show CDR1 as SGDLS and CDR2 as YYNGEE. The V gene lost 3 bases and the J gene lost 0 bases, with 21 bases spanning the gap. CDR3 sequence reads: CASSGLVINRATNYGYTF. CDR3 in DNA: TGTGCCAGCAGCGGACTTGTTATTAACAGGGCAACTAACTATGGCTACACCTTC.

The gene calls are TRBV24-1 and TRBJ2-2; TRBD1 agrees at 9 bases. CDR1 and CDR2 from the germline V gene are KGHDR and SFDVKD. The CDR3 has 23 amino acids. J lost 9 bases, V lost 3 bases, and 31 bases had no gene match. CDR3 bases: TGTGCCACCAGTGATCCAGGGACTTTTTTCAGAGGGACAGGGCGGTTATACCGGAGGGAGCTGTTTTTT. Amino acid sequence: CATSDPGTFFRGTGRLYRRELFF.

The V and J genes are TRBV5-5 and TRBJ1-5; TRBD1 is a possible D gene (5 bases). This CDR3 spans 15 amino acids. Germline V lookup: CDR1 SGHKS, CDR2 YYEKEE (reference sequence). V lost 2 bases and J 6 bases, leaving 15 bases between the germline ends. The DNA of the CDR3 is TGTGCCAGCAGCTTATCTGGGGCAGGGTTTCAGCCCCAGCATTTT. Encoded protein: CASSLSGAGFQPQHF.

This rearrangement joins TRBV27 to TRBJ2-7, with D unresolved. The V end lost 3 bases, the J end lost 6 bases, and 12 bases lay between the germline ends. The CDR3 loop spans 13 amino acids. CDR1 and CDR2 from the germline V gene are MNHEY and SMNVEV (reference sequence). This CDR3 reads CASSFLGEAEQYF. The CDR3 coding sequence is TGTGCCAGCAGTTTTCTTGGCGAGGCCGAGCAGTACTTC.

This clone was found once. CDR3 loop: CASSPRSRGGSGTQYF. In DNA, the CDR3 is TGTGCCAGCAGCCCCCGTTCGCGGGGGGGGTCTGGGACCCAGTACTTC. The V and J genes are TRBV4-2 and TRBJ2-5; the match to TRBD2 covers 9 bases. CDR3 length: 16 residues. The ends lost 4 bases at V and 7 bases at J; junction bases unmatched: 13. CDR1 LGHNA and CDR2 YNFKEQ come from the germline V gene.

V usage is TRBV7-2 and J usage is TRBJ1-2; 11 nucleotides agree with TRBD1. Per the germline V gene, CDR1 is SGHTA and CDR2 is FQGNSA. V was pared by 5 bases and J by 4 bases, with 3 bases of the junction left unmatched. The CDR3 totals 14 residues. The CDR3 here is CASSRTGGLYGYTF. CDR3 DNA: TGTGCCAGCAGCCGGACAGGGGGCCTCTATGGCTACACCTTC.

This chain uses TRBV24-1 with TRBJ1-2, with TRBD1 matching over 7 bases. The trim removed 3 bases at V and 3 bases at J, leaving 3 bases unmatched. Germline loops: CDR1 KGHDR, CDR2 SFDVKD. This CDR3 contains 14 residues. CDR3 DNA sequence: TGTGCCACCAGTGATGCAACAGGGGACTATGGCTACACCTTC. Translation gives CATSDATGDYGYTF.